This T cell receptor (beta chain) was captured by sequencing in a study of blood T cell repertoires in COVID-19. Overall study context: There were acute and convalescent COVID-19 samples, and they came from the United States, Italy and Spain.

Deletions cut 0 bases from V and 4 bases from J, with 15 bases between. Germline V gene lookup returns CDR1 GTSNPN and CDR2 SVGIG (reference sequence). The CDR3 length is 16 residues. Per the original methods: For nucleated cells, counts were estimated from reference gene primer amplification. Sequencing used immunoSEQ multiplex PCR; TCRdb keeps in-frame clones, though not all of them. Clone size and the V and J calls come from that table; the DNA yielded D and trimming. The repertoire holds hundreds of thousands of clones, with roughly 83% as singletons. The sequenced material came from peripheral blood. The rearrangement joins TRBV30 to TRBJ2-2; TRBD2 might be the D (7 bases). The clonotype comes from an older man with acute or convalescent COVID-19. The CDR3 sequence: CAWSVRGAQATGELFF. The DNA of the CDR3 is TGTGCCTGGAGTGTACGGGGGGCCCAAGCCACCGGGGAGCTGTTTTTT.